This record covers a single T cell receptor (beta chain). Its matching antigen is unknown. The source of the sample is a study of CD8 T cells in ankylosing spondylitis. Study-level results: Reports say disease-linked clones showed up significantly more in matched ankylosing spondylitis synovial fluid. A motif of 7 to 9 highly homologous TCR beta variants was seen as apparently characteristic of ankylosing spondylitis blood.

The CDR3 consists of 16 residues. The germline V gene has CDR1 GTSNPN and CDR2 SVGIG (reference sequence). Trimming removed 0 bases from V and 5 bases from J, with 19 bases in between. Each CDR3 protein gets one entry after TCRdb re-called the 5' RACE reads with MiXCR. The sample contains 200,000 or so distinct CDR3 sequences, roughly 20% of which appear only once. The rearrangement joins TRBV30 to TRBJ2-5; D possibly corresponds to TRBD1 (6 bases). The sequence came from a male donor aged 5 to 29 with ankylosing spondylitis or in good health (not recorded which). The sequenced material came from blood, either unsorted or a sorted T cell fraction (not recorded which). CDR3: CAWSVWGRLRRETQYF. DNA of the CDR3: TGTGCCTGGAGTGTGTGGGGGCGGCTCAGACGGGAGACCCAGTACTTC. The complete variable domain, with remaining parts taken from reference TRBV30 and TRBJ2-5, reads SQTIHQWPATLVQPVGSPLSLECTVEGTSNPNLYWYRQAAGRGLQLLFYSVGIGQISSEVPQNLSASRPQDRQFILSSKKLLLSDSGFYLCAWSVWGRLRRETQYFGPGTRLLVL.